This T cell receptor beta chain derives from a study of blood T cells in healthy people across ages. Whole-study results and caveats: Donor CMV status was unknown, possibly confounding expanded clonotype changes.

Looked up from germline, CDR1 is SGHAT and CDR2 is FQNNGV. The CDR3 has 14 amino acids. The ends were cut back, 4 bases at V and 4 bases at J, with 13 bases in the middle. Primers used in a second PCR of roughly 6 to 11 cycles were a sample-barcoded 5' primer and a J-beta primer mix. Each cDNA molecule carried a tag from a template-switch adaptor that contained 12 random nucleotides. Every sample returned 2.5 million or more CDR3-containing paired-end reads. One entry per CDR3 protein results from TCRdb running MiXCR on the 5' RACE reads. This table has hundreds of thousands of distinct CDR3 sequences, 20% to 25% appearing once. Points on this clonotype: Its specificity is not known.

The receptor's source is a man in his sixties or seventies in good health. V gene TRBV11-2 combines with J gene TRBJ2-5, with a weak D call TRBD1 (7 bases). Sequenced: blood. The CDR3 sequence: CASSSTGRRETQYF. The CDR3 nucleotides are TGTGCCAGCAGCTCGACAGGGAGGCGAGAGACCCAGTACTTC.